These 27 T cell receptor beta chains originate from one sample sequenced in a study of T cells in localized non-small cell lung cancer. Clones were sequenced by immunoSEQ multiplex PCR, and TCRdb holds only the in-frame ones, with some missing. The table includes fewer than 20,000 clones, about 89% detected once. Sequencing used peripheral blood, obtained before any cancer treatment. The source of these receptors is a man between 35 and 75 years old with stage I lung adenocarcinoma.

The chain links TRBV15 to TRBJ1-3, with D possibly matching TRBD1 (5 bases). Looked up from germline, CDR1 is LNHNV and CDR2 is YYDKDF (reference sequence). This CDR3 has 13 residues. V was pared by 4 bases and J by 9 bases, with 13 bases between. CDR3 in DNA: TGTGCCACCAGCACACTTATTGGGGGCACCATATATTTT. Its protein is CATSTLIGGTIYF. Combining the CDR3 with reference TRBV15 and TRBJ1-3 gives the whole variable domain DAMVIQNPRYQVTQFGKPVTLSCSQTLNHNVMYWYQQKSSQAPKLLFHYYDKDFNNEADTPDNFQSRRPNTSFCFLDIRSPGLGDTAMYLCATSTLIGGTIYFGEGSWLTVV.

This chain connects TRBV11-2 to TRBJ1-2; perhaps TRBD1 as D (6 bases). Germline CDR1 is SGHAT and CDR2 is FQNNGV. The CDR3 consists of 14 residues. The ends were cut back, 3 bases at V and 2 bases at J, with 10 bases in the middle. The CDR3 DNA reads as TGTGCCAGCAGCTTGCTAGGGGGGAACTATGGCTACACCTTC. Translating it yields CASSLLGGNYGYTF.

The chain links TRBV13 to TRBJ2-1, with D maybe TRBD2 (6 bases). CDR3 length equals 13 residues. V was clipped by 4 bases and J by 5 bases, with 9 bases between them. Germline lookup yields CDR1 PRHDT and CDR2 FYEKMQ (reference sequence). The CDR3 DNA reads as TGTGCCAGCAGCTCGGGACTTAACAATGAGCAGTTCTTC. Amino acids: CASSSGLNNEQFF.

This chain joins TRBV28 and TRBJ1-2; 8 bases line up with TRBD1. Trimming took 8 bases from V and 8 from J; bases not matched to a gene: 7. Germline CDR1 and CDR2: MDHEN and SYDVKM. The CDR3 runs 12 residues. DNA for the CDR3: TGTGCCAGCGAAGGACAGGGACAGGGCTACACCTTC. Protein sequence: CASEGQGQGYTF.

The chain employs TRBV2 and TRBJ1-5; 9 bases agree with TRBD1. Germline V gene sequence: CDR1 SNHLY, CDR2 FYNNEI. The CDR3 is 16 amino acids. After removal of 6 bases from V and 2 bases from J, the junction contained 8 bases not matched to a gene. CDR3 sequence reads: CASRVDRGIGNQPQHF. CDR3 DNA sequence: TGTGCCAGCAGAGTGGACAGGGGCATTGGCAATCAGCCCCAGCATTTT.

V gene TRBV27 combines with J gene TRBJ1-2, with 7 bases lining up with TRBD1. Germline V gene lookup returns CDR1 MNHEY and CDR2 SMNVEV (reference sequence). V gave up 7 bases and J gave up 2 bases; unmatched junction bases: 10. The CDR3 loop spans 15 amino acids. CDR3 in amino acids: CASTNTLTGNYGYTF. CDR3 bases: TGTGCCAGCACCAATACTCTGACAGGGAACTATGGCTACACCTTC.

The chain links TRBV19 to TRBJ2-7; 9 bases are a match to TRBD2. This CDR3 is built from 16 residues. The germline V gene encodes CDR1 LNHDA and CDR2 SQIVND (reference sequence). Trimming at V came to 5 bases and at J to 6 bases, leaving 14 bases not matched to a gene. The CDR3 loop is CASSPVAGEASGEQYF. DNA of the CDR3: TGTGCCAGTAGTCCCGTAGCGGGAGAGGCGTCCGGCGAGCAGTACTTC.

V and J are TRBV2 and TRBJ2-2; 7 bases agree with TRBD2. Trimming took 5 bases from V and 7 from J; bases not matched to a gene: 4. Germline CDR1 and CDR2: SNHLY and FYNNEI. CDR3 length: 13 residues. CDR3 in DNA: TGTGCCAGCAGTCTAGCGGTCAGCGGGGAGCTGTTTTTT. Its translation: CASSLAVSGELFF.

J is TRBJ1-1 and V is TRBV6-9, with TRBD1 matching 7 bases. The ends lost 3 bases at V and 3 bases at J; junction bases unmatched: 7. The germline gives CDR1 MNHGY, CDR2 SVAAGI. The CDR3 length is 15 residues. The CDR3 DNA reads TGTGCCAGCAGTTACTCGCCAGGGGGGGACACTGAAGCTTTCTTT. Translated, it gives CASSYSPGGDTEAFF.

This chain uses TRBV7-2 with TRBJ2-6, with 7 nucleotides matching TRBD1. The V segment lost 5 bases and the J segment 0 bases; nucleotides outside the gene matches: 7. The CDR3 is made up of 17 amino acids. From germline, CDR1 is SGHTA and CDR2 FQGNSA. The CDR3 here is CASSQGTVSSGANVLTF. In DNA, the CDR3 is TGTGCCAGCAGCCAAGGGACAGTTAGCTCTGGGGCCAACGTCCTGACTTTC.

V gene TRBV7-8 combines with J gene TRBJ1-1; the D gene is possibly TRBD1 (5 bases). Trimming took 1 base from V and 5 from J, leaving 11 bases between them. CDR1 SGHVS and CDR2 FQNEAQ come from the germline V gene. The CDR3 is 14 residues long. The CDR3 nucleotides are TGTGCCAGCAGCTTAGGAACGAGGGGAACTGAAGCTTTCTTT. This codes for CASSLGTRGTEAFF.

The chain links TRBV30 to TRBJ1-5; a possible D gene is TRBD1 (6 bases). The V gene's germline CDR1 is GTSNPN and CDR2 SVGIG (reference sequence). V was shortened by 0 bases and J by 5 bases, with 8 bases between the two germline ends. The CDR3 covers 13 residues. CDR3 loop: CAWSVGGDQPQHF. CDR3 bases: TGTGCCTGGAGTGTAGGGGGAGATCAGCCCCAGCATTTT.

The chain couples TRBV6-6 to TRBJ2-7; no definite D call. The ends were cut back, 0 bases at V and 2 bases at J, with 8 bases in the middle. This CDR3 contains 14 residues. The germline CDR1 and CDR2 sequences are MNHNY and SVGAGI (reference sequence). CDR3 sequence reads: CASSYSRHAYEQYF. The CDR3 coding sequence is TGTGCCAGCAGTTACTCGAGGCACGCCTACGAGCAGTACTTC.

The chain employs TRBV11-2 and TRBJ2-2; no firm D call. The V and J ends lost 3 bases and 5 bases respectively, with 13 bases between them. The CDR3 runs to 15 residues. CDR1 and CDR2 (germline): SGHAT, FQNNGV. CDR3 bases: TGTGCCAGCAGCTTCCTAAAACAACTAACCGGGGAGCTGTTTTTT. Translated: CASSFLKQLTGELFF.

This sequence joins TRBV19 and TRBJ1-1; perhaps TRBD1 as D (5 bases). This CDR3 spans 15 amino acids. Trimming shortened V by 0 bases and J by 5 bases, and 13 bases separated the two germline ends. Germline V CDR1 and CDR2: LNHDA, SQIVND (reference sequence). The CDR3 region has the DNA TGTGCCAGTAGTATAGATAGCAGGGCCACGACTGAAGCTTTCTTT. It yields the protein CASSIDSRATTEAFF.

The V call is TRBV28, the J call TRBJ2-5; 11 bases map to TRBD2. V was clipped by 3 bases and J by 4 bases; unmatched bases: 10. Germline CDR1 is MDHEN and CDR2 is SYDVKM. This CDR3 region has 17 residues. The CDR3 coding sequence is TGTGCCAGCAGTTTGGGACAACTAGCGGGAGTTCGAGAGACCCAGTACTTC. The encoded protein is CASSLGQLAGVRETQYF.

The chain combines TRBV9 with TRBJ2-1, with 7 bases lining up with TRBD2. Looked up from germline, CDR1 is SGDLS and CDR2 is YYNGEE. The CDR3 loop spans 15 amino acids. The ends lost 4 bases at V and 5 bases at J; junction bases unmatched: 9. The CDR3 nucleotides read TGTGCCAGCAGCTCCCTAGGGAGGGAAAACAATGAGCAGTTCTTC. It encodes CASSSLGRENNEQFF.

This chain connects TRBV27 to TRBJ1-6; the D gene is possibly TRBD1 (6 bases). Germline V gene sequence: CDR1 MNHEY, CDR2 SMNVEV (reference sequence). The V end lost 4 bases, the J end lost 5 bases, and 9 bases lay between the germline ends. CDR3 length: 14 amino acids. The CDR3 region is CASSSDSNNSPLHF. CDR3 coding DNA: TGTGCCAGCAGTTCGGACAGCAATAATTCACCCCTCCACTTT.

The rearrangement joins TRBV7-9 to TRBJ2-1, with 16 bases that match TRBD2. Looked up from germline, CDR1 is SEHNR and CDR2 is FQNEAQ (reference sequence). V was clipped by 5 bases and J by 8 bases; unmatched bases: 6. The CDR3 loop spans 16 amino acids. In DNA, the CDR3 is TGTGCCAGCAGCCGTCCGGGACTAGCGGGAGGGCATGAGCAGTTCTTC. Translated, it gives CASSRPGLAGGHEQFF.

This chain joins TRBV6-5 and TRBJ1-2; 9 nucleotides line up with TRBD1. Germline-derived CDR1 and CDR2 are MNHEY and SVGAGI. The V and J ends lost 6 bases and 6 bases, in that order; junction bases with no gene match: 2. The CDR3 has 12 residues. The CDR3 protein is CASSWTGDGYTF. The CDR3 DNA follows: TGTGCCAGCAGCTGGACAGGGGATGGCTACACCTTC.

The chain links TRBV19 to TRBJ2-3; TRBD2 is a possible D gene (7 bases). With 3 bases removed from V and 7 bases from J, the gap between germline ends came to 17 bases. CDR1 and CDR2 from the germline V gene are LNHDA and SQIVND (reference sequence). This CDR3 contains 15 residues. DNA for the CDR3: TGTGCCAGTAGTATGGGGGGGCATCAACTGAATACGCAGTATTTT. It yields the protein CASSMGGHQLNTQYF.

The genes are TRBV28 and TRBJ1-2; D ambiguous. Trimming cost V 5 bases and J 7 bases, with 11 bases left between them. Looked up from germline, CDR1 is MDHEN and CDR2 is SYDVKM. The CDR3 consists of 12 residues. CDR3: CASSPPEGGYTF. The CDR3 coding sequence is TGTGCCAGCAGTCCCCCCGAGGGTGGCTACACCTTC.

The chain combines TRBV2 with TRBJ2-4; TRBD1 or TRBD2 may be the D gene (5 bases each). The V gene lost 6 bases and the J gene lost 1 base, with 16 bases spanning the gap. In germline, CDR1 is SNHLY, CDR2 FYNNEI. The CDR3 has 16 residues. The CDR3, as DNA: TGTGCCAGCAGCCCCCGAGGGACCGGGGCCAAAAACATTCAGTACTTC. As protein: CASSPRGTGAKNIQYF.

The rearrangement links TRBV4-1 to TRBJ2-2, with TRBD2 matching 7 bases. Germline CDR1 reads MGHRA; CDR2 reads YSYEKL. The J segment lost 9 bases and the V segment lost 4 bases, leaving 8 bases of the junction unmatched. This CDR3 has 14 amino acids. The CDR3 is CASSLTSQPRELFF. Here the CDR3 DNA reads TGCGCCAGCAGCCTGACTAGCCAACCTCGGGAGCTGTTTTTT.

This rearrangement joins TRBV19 to TRBJ1-2, with a weak D call TRBD1 (5 bases). This CDR3 spans 15 amino acids. V lost 6 bases, J lost 6 bases, and 20 bases lay in between. The germline gives CDR1 LNHDA, CDR2 SQIVND (reference sequence). Here the CDR3 reads CASSSLSGGRDGYTF. CDR3 nucleotide sequence: TGTGCCAGTAGCTCCCTCTCGGGGGGTCGAGATGGCTACACCTTC.

The rearrangement links TRBV9 to TRBJ1-2, with D perhaps matching TRBD1 (5 bases). Germline V lookup: CDR1 SGDLS, CDR2 YYNGEE. This CDR3 region has 12 residues. V was shortened by 1 base and J by 8 bases, with 9 bases between the two germline ends. CDR3 in amino acids: CASSVPGGGYTF. DNA of the CDR3: TGTGCCAGCAGCGTACCGGGGGGAGGCTACACCTTC.

There are a few counts of this clone. The chain recombines TRBV10-2 with TRBJ1-5, with D unresolved. The CDR3 spans 16 residues. V was clipped by 0 bases and J by 0 bases, with 9 bases between them. Germline V gives CDR1 WSHSY, CDR2 SAAADI. The CDR3 loop is CASSESFRHSNQPQHF. CDR3 nucleotides: TGCGCCAGCAGTGAGTCGTTCAGGCATAGCAATCAGCCCCAGCATTTT.